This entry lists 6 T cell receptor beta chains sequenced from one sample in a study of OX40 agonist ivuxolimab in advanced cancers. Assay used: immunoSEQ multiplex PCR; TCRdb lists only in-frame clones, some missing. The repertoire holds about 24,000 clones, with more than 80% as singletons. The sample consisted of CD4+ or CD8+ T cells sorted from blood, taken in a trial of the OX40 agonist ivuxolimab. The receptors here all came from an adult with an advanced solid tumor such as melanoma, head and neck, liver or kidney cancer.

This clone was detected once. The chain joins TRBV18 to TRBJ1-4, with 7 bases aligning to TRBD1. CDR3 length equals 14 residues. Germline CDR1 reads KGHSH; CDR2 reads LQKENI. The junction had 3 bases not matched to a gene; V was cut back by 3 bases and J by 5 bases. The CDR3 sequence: CASSPRQGNEKLFF. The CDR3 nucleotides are TGTGCCAGCTCACCGCGACAGGGAAATGAAAAACTGTTTTTT.

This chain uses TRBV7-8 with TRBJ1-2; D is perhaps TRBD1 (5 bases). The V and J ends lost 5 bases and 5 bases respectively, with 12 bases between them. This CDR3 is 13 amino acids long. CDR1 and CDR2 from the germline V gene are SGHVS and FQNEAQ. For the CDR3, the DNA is TGTGCCAGCAGCAGGTCGGACACTTATGGCTACACCTTC. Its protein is CASSRSDTYGYTF.

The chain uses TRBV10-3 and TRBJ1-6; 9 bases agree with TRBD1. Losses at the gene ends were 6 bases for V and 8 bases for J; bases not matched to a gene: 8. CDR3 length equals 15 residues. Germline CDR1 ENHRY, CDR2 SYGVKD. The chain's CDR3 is CAIRRGQGTDSPLHF. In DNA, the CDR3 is TGTGCCATCAGGAGGGGACAGGGTACGGATTCACCCCTCCACTTT.

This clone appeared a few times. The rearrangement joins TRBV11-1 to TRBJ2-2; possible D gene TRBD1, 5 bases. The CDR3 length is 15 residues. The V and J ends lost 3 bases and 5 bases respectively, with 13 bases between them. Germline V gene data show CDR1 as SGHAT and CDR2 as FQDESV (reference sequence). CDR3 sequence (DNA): TGTGCCAGCAGCTTCTATGATAGGGGAACCGGGGAGCTGTTTTTT. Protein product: CASSFYDRGTGELFF.

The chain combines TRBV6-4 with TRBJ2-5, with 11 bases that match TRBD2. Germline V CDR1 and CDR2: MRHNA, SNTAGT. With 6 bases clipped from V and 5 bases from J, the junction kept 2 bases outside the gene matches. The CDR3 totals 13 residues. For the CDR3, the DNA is TGTGCCAGCAGCAGACTAGCGGGGGAGACCCAGTACTTC. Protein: CASSRLAGETQYF.

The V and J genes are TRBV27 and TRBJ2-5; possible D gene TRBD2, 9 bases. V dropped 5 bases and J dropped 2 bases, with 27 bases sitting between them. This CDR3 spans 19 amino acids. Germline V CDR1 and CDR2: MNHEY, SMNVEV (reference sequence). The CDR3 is CASSRRGLGSGGRQETQYF. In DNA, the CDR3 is TGTGCCAGCAGTCGCAGGGGGCTGGGTAGCGGGGGCCGTCAAGAGACCCAGTACTTC.